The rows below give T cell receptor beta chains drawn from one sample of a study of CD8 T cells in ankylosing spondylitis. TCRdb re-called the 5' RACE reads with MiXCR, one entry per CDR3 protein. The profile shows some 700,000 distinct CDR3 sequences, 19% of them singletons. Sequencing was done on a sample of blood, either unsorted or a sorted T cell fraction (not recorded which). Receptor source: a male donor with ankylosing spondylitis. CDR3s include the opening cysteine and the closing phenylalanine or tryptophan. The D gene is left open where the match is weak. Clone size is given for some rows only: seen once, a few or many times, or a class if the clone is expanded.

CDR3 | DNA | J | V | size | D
CASSQVKGLGMNTEAFF | TGCGCCAGCAGCCAAGTAAAAGGGCTGGGAATGAACACTGAAGCTTTCTTT | TRBJ1-1 | TRBV4-3 | - | -
CASNAPGSVEQYF | TGTGCCAGCAATGCCCCCGGCAGCGTCGAGCAGTACTTC | TRBJ2-7 | TRBV12-3/TRBV12-4 | - | -
CASSPQGGPQHF | TGTGCCAGCAGTCCCCAGGGGGGTCCCCAGCATTTT | TRBJ1-5 | TRBV12-3/TRBV12-4 | - | TRBD1
CASSVLPYTDTQYF | TGTGCCAGCAGCGTTCTACCTTACACAGATACGCAGTATTTT | TRBJ2-3 | TRBV9 | - | -
CASSPVGKNYEQYF | TGTGCCAGCAGTCCCGTCGGCAAAAACTACGAGCAGTACTTC | TRBJ2-7 | TRBV6-2/TRBV6-3 | - | -
CASSPVGGANYGYTF | TGTGCCAGCAGCCCCGTGGGGGGAGCTAACTATGGCTACACCTTC | TRBJ1-2 | TRBV7-3 | - | -
CSARRTASTDTQYF | TGCAGTGCTAGGCGGACGGCCAGCACAGATACGCAGTATTTT | TRBJ2-3 | TRBV20-1 | many | -
CASSRRQGGVEELFF | TGTGCCAGCAGCCGCAGACAGGGAGGAGTTGAGGAGCTGTTTTTT | TRBJ2-2 | TRBV11-2 | - | -
CASSFDSPETQYF | TGTGCCAGCAGTTTCGACAGTCCCGAGACCCAGTACTTC | TRBJ2-5 | TRBV12-3/TRBV12-4 | few | -
CASSTYRTNTEAFF | TGTGCCAGCAGTACATACAGGACGAACACTGAAGCTTTCTTT | TRBJ1-1 | TRBV12-3/TRBV12-4 | - | -
CASSRQRGSYNEQFF | TGTGCCAGCAGTCGTCAGCGGGGCTCCTACAATGAGCAGTTCTTC | TRBJ2-1 | TRBV11-2 | - | TRBD2
CASSSTARGQGINYGYTF | TGTGCCAGCAGCAGTACCGCCCGGGGACAGGGGATCAACTATGGCTACACCTTC | TRBJ1-2 | TRBV9 | few | TRBD1
CAISDKSYTEAFF | TGTGCCATCAGTGACAAGTCGTACACTGAAGCTTTCTTT | TRBJ1-1 | TRBV10-3 | - | -
CASSFSWSEQYF | TGTGCCAGCAGCTTCTCCTGGTCGGAGCAGTACTTC | TRBJ2-7 | TRBV13 | few | -
CASTGWNYGYTF | TGTGCCAGTACTGGTTGGAACTATGGCTACACCTTC | TRBJ1-2 | TRBV2 | few | -
CASSGWGNTEAFF | TGTGCCAGCAGTGGGTGGGGGAACACTGAAGCTTTCTTT | TRBJ1-1 | TRBV2 | few | -
CASSLGTSTSARDTQYF | TGCGCCAGCAGCTTGGGGACCTCGACTAGCGCAAGGGATACGCAGTATTTT | TRBJ2-3 | TRBV5-1 | few | TRBD2
CASSLGRGGSTDTQYF | TGTGCCAGCAGCTTAGGACGGGGGGGGTCCACAGATACGCAGTATTTT | TRBJ2-3 | TRBV7-9 | few | TRBD2
CASFTLGQGGNEQFF | TGTGCCAGCTTCACCTTAGGACAGGGTGGCAATGAGCAGTTCTTC | TRBJ2-1 | TRBV2 | few | TRBD1
CASSLDRRPLNTEAFF | TGTGCCAGCAGCTTAGACAGGAGACCTTTGAACACTGAAGCTTTCTTT | TRBJ1-1 | TRBV11-1 | - | -
CASSSPLYGGYTF | TGTGCCAGCAGTTCACCACTTTATGGTGGCTACACCTTC | TRBJ1-2 | TRBV28 | - | -
CASSYRGSSPLHF | TGTGCCAGCAGTTACAGGGGAAGTTCACCCCTCCACTTT | TRBJ1-6 | TRBV2 | few | TRBD1
CASSPRTQYEQYF | TGTGCCAGCAGCCCGAGGACACAATACGAGCAGTACTTC | TRBJ2-7 | TRBV7-2 | - | -
CASSPSSGRAYEQYF | TGTGCCAGCAGTCCCAGTAGCGGGAGGGCCTACGAGCAGTACTTC | TRBJ2-7 | TRBV12-3/TRBV12-4 | few | TRBD2
CATSRDPASAETGELFF | TGTGCCACCAGCAGAGATCCGGCTAGCGCTGAGACCGGGGAGCTGTTTTTT | TRBJ2-2 | TRBV15 | - | -
CATPGGVYQETQYF | TGTGCCACTCCGGGAGGGGTGTACCAAGAGACCCAGTACTTC | TRBJ2-5 | TRBV5-8 | few | TRBD2
CASSQLRDNYEQYF | TGTGCCAGCAGCCAACTCCGGGACAACTACGAGCAGTACTTC | TRBJ2-7 | TRBV7-9 | few | -
CASSTGGTRYGYTF | TGTGCCAGCTCCACAGGGGGCACCCGCTATGGCTACACCTTC | TRBJ1-2 | TRBV21-1 | - | -
CSEMAYPQETQYF | TGCAGCGAAATGGCCTACCCCCAAGAGACCCAGTACTTC | TRBJ2-5 | TRBV29-1 | few | -
CAWTSSYEQYF | TGTGCCTGGACCTCCTCCTACGAGCAGTACTTC | TRBJ2-7 | TRBV30 | few | -
CASSFRTSGSPFDYEQYF | TGTGCCAGCAGTTTCCGGACTAGCGGGTCCCCTTTTGACTACGAGCAGTACTTC | TRBJ2-7 | TRBV6-5 | - | TRBD2
CASIGQGGKLFF | TGTGCCAGCATCGGACAGGGAGGCAAACTGTTTTTT | TRBJ1-4 | TRBV6-5 | few | TRBD1
CSVEEGLAGKGEQFF | TGCAGCGTTGAAGAAGGACTAGCGGGGAAGGGAGAGCAGTTCTTC | TRBJ2-1 | TRBV29-1 | - | TRBD2
CASSVGVLASVSDGYTF | TGTGCCAGCAGCGTAGGGGTCTTGGCGTCGGTGAGCGATGGCTACACCTTC | TRBJ1-2 | TRBV9 | few | -
CASKTDRSWNYGYTF | TGTGCCAGCAAAACAGACAGGTCCTGGAACTATGGCTACACCTTC | TRBJ1-2 | TRBV6-1 | few | -
CASSLTPADNSPLHF | TGTGCCAGCAGCTTAACCCCAGCCGATAATTCACCCCTCCACTTT | TRBJ1-6 | TRBV7-2 | few | -
CAISERQGETQYF | TGTGCCATCAGTGAAAGGCAGGGTGAGACCCAGTACTTC | TRBJ2-5 | TRBV10-3 | - | -
CASSLEGGSNQETQYF | TGTGCCAGCAGCTTAGAAGGGGGGTCCAACCAAGAGACCCAGTACTTC | TRBJ2-5 | TRBV11-3 | - | -